The clone carrying this T cell receptor beta chain was recorded many times. The data were obtained in a study of neurological immune-mediated disorders. Synthesis of cDNA used 5'RACE (with 10-nucleotide random UMIs). Sequencing runs each generated in excess of 190 million TCR-beta sequences derived from 15-18 subjects. TCRdb re-derived calls from the 5' RACE reads in MiXCR, one entry per CDR3 protein. The repertoire holds 50,000 to 55,000 distinct CDR3 sequences, with roughly 3.8% as singletons. The V end lost 8 bases, the J end lost 5 bases, and 11 bases lay between the germline ends. CDR1 MNHEY and CDR2 SVGAGI come from the germline V gene. This CDR3 has 12 amino acids.

This TCR came from a man in his fifties or sixties with multiple sclerosis. This chain joins TRBV6-5 and TRBJ2-3; D uncertain. Sequenced: PBMCs. The CDR3 is CASRDFGDTQYF. The CDR3 DNA reads TGTGCCAGCCGAGATTTCGGAGATACGCAGTATTTT.